This T cell receptor beta chain was observed in a study of TET2 disruption in CD19-targeted CAR T cells (dated by TCRdb to the late 2010s). Looking at the study overall: The number of samples was determined by the original clinical trial design and by which samples were available, and no additional inclusion criteria were applied. Broader findings and caveats from the paper: The conclusions drawn about the patient's CAR T cells were based on extensive analysis of just one subject.

What the treatment or condition label conveys for this sample: autologous CTL019 cells: CD19 CAR with 4-1BB and CD3 zeta domains. The CD19 CAR incorporated TCR zeta and 4-1BB costimulatory signaling domains. T cells for CTL019 manufacturing were collected from peripheral blood by leukapheresis. The DNeasy Blood and Tissue Kit was used to extract genomic DNA from pre-infusion T cells, peripheral blood, or sorted post-infusion T cells. Points on this clone: Its antigen remains unidentified. The read terminates 3 residues ahead of where the CDR3 ends, so the germline J gene completes it.

CDR3 length: 16 amino acids, cysteine to phenylalanine. Of the CDR3's DNA, 39 bases were read; they are in frame from base 1. Via the germline V gene, CDR1 is SGHDN and CDR2 FVKESK. The immunoSEQ assay was used to perform TCR beta chain deep sequencing. Concerning the study's data processing: Clonotype frequencies were computed using only productive TCR beta rearrangements. TCRdb took over this immuneACCESS table, retaining in-frame rearrangements with V and J assigned. Such tables are incomplete; in checked studies, under half of the missing clones stem from an unresolved V gene, and the remainder is unexplained. That table supplies the V and J calls and clone size; D and trimming were determined from the DNA. The table for this sample lists 25,000 or so clones. The ten largest clonotypes hold approximately 2% of the sample.

Sequencing was performed on CD8- CAR+ T cells sorted from cultured blood T cells, taken for CD19 CAR T cell therapy. The cell subset or site label, read with the paper, signifies: CD8-negative CAR-positive T cells from the infusion product. The receptor chain draws on TRBV14 and TRBJ2-4; TRBD2 matches 7 bases in the middle. The clonotype was recovered from a man between 65 and 85 years old with chronic lymphocytic leukemia. The CDR3 bases that were read are TGTGCCAGCAGCCAGTCCCGGCGGGAGATACAAGAGACT. Translated, it reads CASSQSRREIQET. From start to end, the CDR3 is CASSQSRREIQETQYF.